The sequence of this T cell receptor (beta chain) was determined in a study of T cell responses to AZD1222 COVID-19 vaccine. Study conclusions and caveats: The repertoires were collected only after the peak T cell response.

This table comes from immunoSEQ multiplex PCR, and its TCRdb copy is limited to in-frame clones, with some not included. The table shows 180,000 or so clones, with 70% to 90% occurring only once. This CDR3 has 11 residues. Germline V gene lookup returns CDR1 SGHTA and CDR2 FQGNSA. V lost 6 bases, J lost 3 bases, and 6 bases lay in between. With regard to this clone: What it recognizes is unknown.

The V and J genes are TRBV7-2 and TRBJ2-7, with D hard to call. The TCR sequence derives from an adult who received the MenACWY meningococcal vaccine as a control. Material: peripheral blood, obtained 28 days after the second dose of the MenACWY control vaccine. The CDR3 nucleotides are TGTGCCAGCAGACGACACTACGAGCAGTACTTC. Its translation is CASRRHYEQYF.